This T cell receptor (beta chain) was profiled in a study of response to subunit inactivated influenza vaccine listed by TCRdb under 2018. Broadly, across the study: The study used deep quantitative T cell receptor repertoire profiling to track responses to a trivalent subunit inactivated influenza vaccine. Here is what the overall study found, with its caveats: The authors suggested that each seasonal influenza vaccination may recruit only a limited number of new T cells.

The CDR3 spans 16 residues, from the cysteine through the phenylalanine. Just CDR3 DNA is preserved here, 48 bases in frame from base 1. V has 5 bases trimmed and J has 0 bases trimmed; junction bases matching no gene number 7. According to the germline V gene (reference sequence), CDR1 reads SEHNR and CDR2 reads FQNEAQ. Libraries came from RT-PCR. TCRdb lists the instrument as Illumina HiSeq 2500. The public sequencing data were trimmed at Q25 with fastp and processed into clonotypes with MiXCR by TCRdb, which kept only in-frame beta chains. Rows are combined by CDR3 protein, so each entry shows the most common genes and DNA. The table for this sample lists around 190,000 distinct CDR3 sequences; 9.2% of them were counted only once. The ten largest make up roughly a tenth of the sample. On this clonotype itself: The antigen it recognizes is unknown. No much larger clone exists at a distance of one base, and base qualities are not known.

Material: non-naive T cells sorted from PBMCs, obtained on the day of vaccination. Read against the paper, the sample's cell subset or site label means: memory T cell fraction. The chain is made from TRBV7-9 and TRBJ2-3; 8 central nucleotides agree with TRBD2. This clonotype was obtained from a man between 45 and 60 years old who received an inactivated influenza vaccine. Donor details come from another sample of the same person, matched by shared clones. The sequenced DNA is TGTGCCAGCAGCACTATAGCGGGATACAGCACAGATACGCAGTATTTT. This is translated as CASSTIAGYSTDTQYF.